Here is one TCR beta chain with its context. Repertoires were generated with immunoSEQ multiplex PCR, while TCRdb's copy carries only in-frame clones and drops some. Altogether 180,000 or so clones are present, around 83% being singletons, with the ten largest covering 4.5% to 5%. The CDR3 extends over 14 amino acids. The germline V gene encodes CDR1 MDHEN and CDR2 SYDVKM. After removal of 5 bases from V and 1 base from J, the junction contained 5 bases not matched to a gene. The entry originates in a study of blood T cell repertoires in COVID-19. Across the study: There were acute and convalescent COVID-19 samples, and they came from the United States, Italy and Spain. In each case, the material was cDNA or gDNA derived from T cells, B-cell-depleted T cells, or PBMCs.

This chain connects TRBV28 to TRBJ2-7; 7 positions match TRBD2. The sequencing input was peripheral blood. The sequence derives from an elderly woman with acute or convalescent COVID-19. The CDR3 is CASSAGRISYEQYF. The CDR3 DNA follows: TGTGCCAGCAGTGCCGGGAGGATATCCTACGAGCAGTACTTC.